The 30 T cell receptor beta chains below come from one sample, sequenced in a study of shared clonotypes between healthy human individuals. The assay was immunoSEQ multiplex PCR, and TCRdb's table has in-frame clones only and misses some. Of about 1,800,000 clones in the sample, roughly 95% are singletons; the top ten hold 1.2%. CD45RO-negative, CCR7-selected cells formed the naive CD8 fraction, which excluded terminally differentiated effector memory CD45RA+ cells. Sequencing was carried out using naive CD8+ T cells sorted from blood. These receptors were obtained from a man aged 18-30 years in good health.

The DNA of the CDR3 is TGTGCCAGCAACCAGGGGGCGGGTGAGCAGTACTTC. Its translation: CASNQGAGEQYF. The chain employs TRBV13 and TRBJ2-7, with 8 bases lining up with TRBD1. The ends lost 7 bases at V and 7 bases at J; junction bases unmatched: 6. The germline gives CDR1 PRHDT, CDR2 FYEKMQ (reference sequence). The length of the CDR3 is 12 residues.

The chain carries TRBV6-5 and TRBJ2-5; TRBD1 aligns across 10 bases. The CDR3 covers 16 residues. Per the germline V gene, CDR1 is MNHEY and CDR2 is SVGAGI. Germline trimming cut 2 bases from V and 1 base from J; bases unmatched to any gene: 4. CDR3 amino acids: CASSYPGQGGQETQYF. CDR3 bases: TGTGCCAGCAGTTACCCTGGACAGGGGGGCCAAGAGACCCAGTACTTC.

The chain uses TRBV19 and TRBJ1-5, with D perhaps matching TRBD1 (6 bases). This CDR3 region has 15 residues. The germline V gene encodes CDR1 LNHDA and CDR2 SQIVND (reference sequence). V lost 3 bases to trimming and J lost 7 bases, with 16 bases between them. Here the CDR3 DNA reads TGTGCCAGTAGTATGGGAAGTGGGGGCCACCAGCCCCAGCATTTT. Amino acids: CASSMGSGGHQPQHF.

The rearrangement uses TRBV5-4 and TRBJ2-4, with 7 bases matching TRBD2. The CDR3 extends over 16 amino acids. V lost 1 base and J lost 1; bases outside the gene matches: 5. CDR1 and CDR2 from the germline V gene are SGHNT and YYREEE (reference sequence). This chain's CDR3 is CASSLSMGGAKNIQYF. CDR3 bases: TGTGCCAGCAGCTTGAGCATGGGGGGGGCCAAAAACATTCAGTACTTC. The whole variable domain, remainder taken from reference TRBV5-4 and TRBJ2-4, is ETGVTQSPTHLIKTRGQQVTLRCSSQSGHNTVSWYQQALGQGPQFIFQYYREEENGRGNFPPRFSGLQFPNYSSELNVNALELDDSALYLCASSLSMGGAKNIQYFGAGTRLSVL.

The rearrangement joins TRBV29-1 to TRBJ1-1, with 7 bases that match TRBD1. CDR3 length: 14 residues. Germline lookup yields CDR1 SQVTM and CDR2 ANQGSEA. Trimming at V came to 3 bases and at J to 5 bases, leaving 9 bases not matched to a gene. The CDR3 loop reads CSVELADRPTEAFF. CDR3 DNA: TGCAGCGTTGAGTTGGCGGACAGGCCTACTGAAGCTTTCTTT. The variable domain in full, with the rest retrieved from reference TRBV29-1 and TRBJ1-1, is SAVISQKPSRDICQRGTSLTIQCQVDSQVTMMFWYRQQPGQSLTLIATANQGSEATYESGFVIDKFPISRPNLTFSTLTVSNMSPEDSSIYLCSVELADRPTEAFFGQGTRLTVV.

The V gene is TRBV2, the J gene TRBJ2-2; 7 nucleotides align to TRBD1. Trimming at V came to 6 bases and at J to 6 bases, leaving 10 bases not matched to a gene. The CDR3 contains 15 residues. The germline V gene has CDR1 SNHLY and CDR2 FYNNEI. The CDR3 loop is CASRTTGTLAGELFF. DNA for the CDR3: TGTGCCAGCAGGACGACAGGGACCCTCGCCGGGGAGCTGTTTTTT.

The genes are TRBV13 and TRBJ1-1; D call uncertain. Trimming stripped 7 bases from V and 3 bases from J, with 12 bases between. This CDR3 is built from 13 residues. Germline V gives CDR1 PRHDT, CDR2 FYEKMQ (reference sequence). The CDR3 region has the DNA TGTGCCAGCACCATGGTTGGAGACACTGAAGCTTTCTTT. This sequence encodes CASTMVGDTEAFF.

This clone was recorded only once. V is TRBV10-3 and J is TRBJ2-7, with TRBD2 matching 11 bases. The trim removed 2 bases at V and 4 bases at J, leaving 4 bases unmatched. The CDR3 length is 15 residues. CDR1 is ENHRY, CDR2 SYGVKD, per germline. The CDR3 loop is CAISEPTSGRYEQYF. CDR3 bases: TGTGCCATCAGTGAGCCTACTAGCGGGAGATACGAGCAGTACTTC.

The chain combines TRBV10-3 with TRBJ2-7; D unclear. The germline V gene encodes CDR1 ENHRY and CDR2 SYGVKD. Between the trimmed V and J ends, which lost 1 base and 2 bases, there was a span of 9 bases. The CDR3 sequence is 14 residues long. CDR3 sequence (DNA): TGTGCCATCAGTGAGTATGAAGGGCCCTACGAGCAGTACTTC. Protein product: CAISEYEGPYEQYF.

The chain links TRBV11-2 to TRBJ2-7, with D unclear. Trimming left V 1 base short and J 3 bases short, with 7 bases between. The germline V gene encodes CDR1 SGHAT and CDR2 FQNNGV. This CDR3 is 13 amino acids long. The CDR3: CASSLGNLYEQYF. The CDR3 DNA follows: TGTGCCAGCAGCTTAGGCAACCTCTACGAGCAGTACTTC.

J is TRBJ2-7 and V is TRBV4-3, with TRBD2 matching over 9 bases. Trimming cost V 3 bases and J 4 bases; bases outside gene matches: 4. The germline gives CDR1 LGHNA, CDR2 YSLEER. The CDR3 is made up of 14 amino acids. In DNA, the CDR3 is TGCGCCAGCAGCCATGGACTAGCGAGATACGAGCAGTACTTC. It encodes CASSHGLARYEQYF.

This chain connects TRBV29-1 to TRBJ2-1; D uncertain. This CDR3 spans 15 amino acids. CDR1 and CDR2 from the germline V gene are SQVTM and ANQGSEA. The germline V and J ends were trimmed by 8 bases and 0 bases, with 17 bases remaining between them. CDR3 DNA sequence: TGCAGCTCTCTGGGTCATCGAAGCTCCTACAATGAGCAGTTCTTC. Residues: CSSLGHRSSYNEQFF.

The chain recombines TRBV11-2 with TRBJ2-3; 10 nucleotides agree with TRBD1. Trimming at V came to 5 bases and at J to 4 bases, leaving 9 bases not matched to a gene. This CDR3 has 16 amino acids. Germline V gene lookup returns CDR1 SGHAT and CDR2 FQNNGV. CDR3 bases: TGTGCCAGCAGCCTCAACCCCGGACAGGGGGCAGATACGCAGTATTTT. This translates into CASSLNPGQGADTQYF.

To note about this clone: Other DNA sequences from this sample encode an identical CDR3 as well. J is TRBJ2-1 and V is TRBV13, with D perhaps matching TRBD2 (6 bases). In germline, CDR1 is PRHDT, CDR2 FYEKMQ (reference sequence). The CDR3 totals 13 residues. Deletions cut 3 bases from V and 5 bases from J, with 8 bases between. DNA for the CDR3: TGTGCCAGCAGCTTGGGCGGGGACAATGAGCAGTTCTTC. Amino acid sequence: CASSLGGDNEQFF.

J is TRBJ1-2 and V is TRBV2; unclear D gene. Germline values: CDR1 SNHLY, CDR2 FYNNEI. The CDR3 sequence is 15 residues long. Trimming cost V 4 bases and J 5 bases, with 17 bases left between them. The CDR3 nucleotides are TGTGCCAGCAGTGTCCTCGGGGAATTCGATTATGGCTACACCTTC. Translated: CASSVLGEFDYGYTF.

The chain couples TRBV6-5 to TRBJ2-1; the D gene could be TRBD1 or TRBD2 (7 bases each). Germline CDR1 reads MNHEY; CDR2 reads SVGAGI. V gave up 7 bases and J gave up 3 bases, with 13 bases separating them. This CDR3 spans 14 amino acids. CDR3 protein: CASNQGGIYNEQFF. For the CDR3, the DNA is TGTGCCAGCAATCAGGGGGGGATCTACAATGAGCAGTTCTTC.

This chain links TRBV10-3 with TRBJ1-6; D call uncertain. V gave up 4 bases and J gave up 12 bases, with 19 bases separating them. The CDR3 has 15 amino acids. Germline assignment: CDR1 ENHRY and CDR2 SYGVKD. The CDR3 nucleotides are TGTGCCATCAGTGGTCCCAGTTATTCTTCTCAACCCCTCCACTTT. Protein: CAISGPSYSSQPLHF.

This clone was recorded once. This chain uses TRBV2 with TRBJ2-3, with D tentatively TRBD1 (6 bases). This CDR3 is built from 15 residues. V lost 3 bases and J lost 0, with 10 bases in between. Germline loops: CDR1 SNHLY, CDR2 FYNNEI. The CDR3 DNA sequence: TGTGCCAGCAGTGAGTACAGGGTGAGCACAGATACGCAGTATTTT. Translation: CASSEYRVSTDTQYF.

This clone was picked up a small number of times. V is TRBV7-9 and J is TRBJ1-1, with a weak D call TRBD1 (5 bases). The CDR3 covers 14 residues. CDR1 is SEHNR and CDR2 is FQNEAQ in the germline V gene (reference sequence). V was shortened by 5 bases and J by 4 bases, with 14 bases between the two germline ends. CDR3 coding DNA: TGTGCCAGCAGCCACGAGTACAGGTCCACTGAAGCTTTCTTT. It codes for CASSHEYRSTEAFF.

About this clone: Other DNA variants within this sample encode the same CDR3. This rearrangement joins TRBV27 to TRBJ1-1; D is perhaps TRBD1 (6 bases). V was trimmed by 0 bases and J by 1 base, leaving 12 bases between them. CDR3 length equals 16 residues. CDR1 is MNHEY and CDR2 is SMNVEV in the germline V gene (reference sequence). CDR3 nucleotides: TGTGCCAGCAGTTTATCACCAGGGGCGGGGAACACTGAAGCTTTCTTT. Amino acids: CASSLSPGAGNTEAFF.

The CDR3 coding sequence is TGTGCCAGCAGCGCTACTCCCGGGGCCCCTGGTGAGCAGTACTTC. Encoded protein: CASSATPGAPGEQYF. The chain employs TRBV6-5 and TRBJ2-7, with D possibly called TRBD1 or TRBD2 (5 bases each). From germline, CDR1 is MNHEY and CDR2 SVGAGI. The CDR3 sequence is 15 residues long. The germline V and J ends were trimmed by 6 bases and 7 bases, with 22 bases remaining between them.

On this clone: The same CDR3 arises from other DNA sequences in this sample as well. V and J are TRBV5-6 and TRBJ2-7, with 8 bases lining up with TRBD1. Germline V gives CDR1 SGHDT, CDR2 YYEEEE. CDR3 size: 14 residues. Trimming took 4 bases from V and 2 from J; bases not matched to a gene: 5. The CDR3 DNA reads as TGTGCCAGCAGCCTGACAGGGGTTCCCTACGAGCAGTACTTC. Protein: CASSLTGVPYEQYF.

The chain employs TRBV30 and TRBJ2-7; 7 nucleotides line up with TRBD1. CDR3 length equals 14 residues. Germline V CDR1 and CDR2: GTSNPN, SVGIG (reference sequence). J lost 3 bases, V lost 6 bases, and 11 bases had no gene match. CDR3 nucleotides: TGTGCCTGTCTTACAGGGGAAGCCGGCTACGAGCAGTACTTC. It is translated as CACLTGEAGYEQYF.

V usage is TRBV4-3 and J usage is TRBJ2-7, with D maybe TRBD1 (6 bases). Germline V gene sequence: CDR1 LGHNA, CDR2 YSLEER. V was cut by 3 bases and J by 3 bases, with 9 bases left in between. This CDR3 region has 13 residues. The CDR3 DNA sequence: TGCGCCAGCAGCCAGTACAGGGACTACGAGCAGTACTTC. Translation: CASSQYRDYEQYF.

This rearrangement joins TRBV5-1 to TRBJ2-3; D might be TRBD2 (5 bases). V lost 0 bases and J 0 bases, leaving 17 bases between the germline ends. The CDR3 sequence is 18 residues long. The germline gives CDR1 SGHRS, CDR2 YFSETQ. The chain's CDR3 is CASSLVGPQRTSTDTQYF. CDR3 nucleotides: TGCGCCAGCAGCTTGGTGGGCCCCCAGCGGACTAGCACAGATACGCAGTATTTT.

The chain couples TRBV7-9 to TRBJ2-3, with 9 bases that match TRBD1. Trimming removed 4 bases from V and 1 base from J; junction bases left unmatched: 9. The CDR3 contains 17 residues. Germline assignment: CDR1 SEHNR and CDR2 FQNEAQ (reference sequence). CDR3 DNA sequence: TGTGCCAGCAGCTCATGGGACAGGGATGAGGGCACAGATACGCAGTATTTT. Amino acids: CASSSWDRDEGTDTQYF.

The chain has TRBV7-9 and TRBJ2-7; a weak D match, TRBD2 (5 bases). Trimming took off 5 bases at V and 5 bases at J, with 13 bases between the two ends. Per germline, CDR1 SEHNR and CDR2 FQNEAQ (reference sequence). The CDR3 has 13 residues. Written as DNA, the CDR3 is TGTGCCAGCAGCGTAACGGGGATCGACGAGCAGTACTTC. Translating it yields CASSVTGIDEQYF.

This chain links TRBV28 with TRBJ1-1, with TRBD1 matching over 8 bases. V dropped 8 bases and J dropped 4; count of bases not matched to a gene: 6. The germline V gene has CDR1 MDHEN and CDR2 SYDVKM. The CDR3 runs to 13 residues. CDR3 protein: CASLDRGGTEAFF. The CDR3 nucleotides read TGTGCCAGCCTTGACAGGGGTGGCACTGAAGCTTTCTTT.

The rearrangement joins TRBV19 to TRBJ1-1; tentatively, D is TRBD1 (6 bases). This CDR3 has 15 residues. Trimming left V 7 bases short and J 3 bases short, with 18 bases between. CDR1 and CDR2 (germline): LNHDA, SQIVND (reference sequence). The CDR3 reads CASMAPGVSDTEAFF. The CDR3 DNA sequence: TGTGCCAGTATGGCCCCAGGGGTGAGCGACACTGAAGCTTTCTTT.

The chain is built from TRBV9 and TRBJ1-4; tentative D call: TRBD1 (5 bases). Germline-derived CDR1 and CDR2 are SGDLS and YYNGEE. This CDR3 has 15 amino acids. Trimming shortened V by 4 bases and J by 0 bases, and 10 bases separated the two germline ends. DNA of the CDR3: TGTGCCAGCAGCCTGGGGGTCGCAACTAATGAAAAACTGTTTTTT. Its translation: CASSLGVATNEKLFF.